The 23 T cell receptor beta chains in this list originate from one sample, sequenced in a study of control samples from healthy donors and cancer patients (dated by TCRdb to the early 2020s). Preparation of the library involved the immunoSEQ multiplex PCR assay. Drawn from immuneACCESS, this table holds only the in-frame rearrangements with V and J called that TCRdb kept. Clones are partly lost; checked studies trace under half to an unresolved V gene and leave the rest unexplained. The sample table records fewer than 200,000 clones; around nine tenths of these occur just once. The ten biggest clones cover more than 1.3% of the sample. The sequenced sample was blood. Receptors originate from a man aged 25-45 years in good health.

This chain uses TRBV10-3 with TRBJ1-2; no clear D. V shed 3 bases and J shed 6 bases, with 14 bases lying between them. Germline CDR1 ENHRY, CDR2 SYGVKD. The CDR3 length is 14 residues. CDR3 coding DNA: TGTGCCATCAGTGACAATAAAGGAGGGAATGGCTACACCTTC. Residues: CAISDNKGGNGYTF.

The V call is TRBV28, the J call TRBJ2-2, with unresolved D. The V and J ends lost 3 bases and 8 bases respectively, with 7 bases between them. This CDR3 region has 12 residues. Germline CDR1 is MDHEN and CDR2 is SYDVKM. The CDR3 bases are TGTGCCAGCAGTTTGGTGGGGGGGGAGCTGTTTTTT. Translated: CASSLVGGELFF.

The rearrangement links TRBV24-1 to TRBJ2-7, with D possibly matching TRBD1 (6 bases). The ends were cut back, 8 bases at V and 1 base at J, with 11 bases in the middle. In germline, CDR1 is KGHDR, CDR2 SFDVKD. The CDR3 length is 13 residues. The CDR3 reads CATMGDTSYEQYF. For the CDR3, the DNA is TGTGCCACCATGGGGGACACTTCCTACGAGCAGTACTTC.

The chain combines TRBV10-3 with TRBJ2-3; D could derive from TRBD1 or TRBD2 (7 bases each). Germline values: CDR1 ENHRY, CDR2 SYGVKD. The CDR3 sequence is 15 residues long. The V and J ends lost 7 bases and 2 bases respectively, with 16 bases between them. CDR3 residues: CAINPGGGPTDTQYF. CDR3 nucleotide sequence: TGTGCCATCAATCCAGGGGGAGGGCCCACAGATACGCAGTATTTT.

V usage is TRBV9 and J usage is TRBJ1-1; D ambiguous. There are 16 residues in the CDR3. V was trimmed by 2 bases and J by 0 bases, leaving 14 bases between them. The germline CDR1 and CDR2 sequences are SGDLS and YYNGEE. The CDR3 DNA is TGTGCCAGCAGCGTCCCTTCAGACTTCATGAACACTGAAGCTTTCTTT. It specifies CASSVPSDFMNTEAFF.

The chain's CDR3 is CATSSRGLGEAFF. The CDR3 DNA sequence: TGTGCCACCAGCTCCAGGGGGCTGGGTGAAGCTTTCTTT. This chain links TRBV24-1 with TRBJ1-1, with TRBD1 matching over 8 bases. This CDR3 has 13 amino acids. CDR1 is KGHDR and CDR2 is SFDVKD in the germline V gene. The J segment lost 7 bases and the V segment lost 7 bases, leaving 7 bases of the junction unmatched.

The gene calls are TRBV6-2 or TRBV6-3 and TRBJ2-5; 10 bases align to TRBD2. The CDR3 extends over 15 amino acids. V was pared by 6 bases and J by 6 bases, with 10 bases of the junction left unmatched. Per the germline V gene, CDR1 is MNHEY and CDR2 is SVGEGT. CDR3 in amino acids: CASRPIAGGAQTQYF. CDR3 DNA: TGTGCCAGCAGGCCTATAGCGGGGGGAGCGCAGACCCAGTACTTC.

This clone was recorded only once. The chain uses TRBV7-2 and TRBJ1-6; 7 positions match TRBD1. CDR3 length: 15 amino acids. Germline values: CDR1 SGHTA, CDR2 FQGNSA. Trimming took 6 bases from V and 12 from J; bases not matched to a gene: 14. This chain's CDR3 is CASSLSPQTGQPLHF. CDR3 in DNA: TGTGCCAGCAGTCTTTCACCCCAGACAGGGCAACCCCTCCACTTT.

Here the CDR3 DNA reads TGTGCCAGCAGTACGACAGAAGCCACCGGCTACACCTTC. As protein: CASSTTEATGYTF. The rearrangement links TRBV6-2 or TRBV6-3 to TRBJ1-2; D perhaps matches TRBD1 (5 bases). Between the trimmed V and J ends, which lost 5 bases and 8 bases, there was a span of 15 bases. This CDR3 contains 13 residues. The germline gives CDR1 MNHEY, CDR2 SVGEGT.

This chain links TRBV5-5 with TRBJ2-7; D unresolved. V lost 0 bases and J lost 0, with 10 bases in between. Germline CDR1 SGHKS, CDR2 YYEKEE (reference sequence). The CDR3 spans 15 residues. The CDR3 is CASSLDGLGSYEQYF. Here the CDR3 DNA reads TGTGCCAGCAGCTTGGACGGGCTGGGCTCCTACGAGCAGTACTTC.

This chain links TRBV3-1 (or the pseudogene TRBV3-2) with TRBJ1-6; the D is unclear. Germline V gives CDR1 LGHDT, CDR2 YNNKEL (reference sequence). The CDR3 has 13 amino acids. Trimming took off 1 base at V and 4 bases at J, with 2 bases between the two ends. CDR3 in amino acids: CASSQGYNSPLHF. In DNA form, the CDR3 reads TGTGCCAGCAGCCAAGGGTATAATTCACCCCTCCACTTT.

The chain recombines TRBV25-1 with TRBJ1-2; no clear D. Germline-derived CDR1 and CDR2 are MGHDK and SYGVNS. The CDR3 has 13 amino acids. V lost 9 bases, J lost 2 bases, and 13 bases lay in between. CDR3 in amino acids: CASWEDGNYGYTF. The CDR3, as DNA: TGTGCCAGTTGGGAAGACGGAAACTATGGCTACACCTTC.

The chain links TRBV15 to TRBJ1-2; 7 bases fit TRBD1. The CDR3 spans 15 residues. Germline V gene sequence: CDR1 LNHNV, CDR2 YYDKDF (reference sequence). J was trimmed by 2 bases and V by 4 bases; bases with no gene match: 7. CDR3: CATSTAGGGNYGYTF. The DNA for the CDR3 is TGTGCCACCAGCACCGCAGGGGGAGGGAACTATGGCTACACCTTC.

CDR3 loop: CASSLSGVNTGELFF. CDR3 in DNA: TGCGCCAGCAGCTTGTCAGGGGTAAACACCGGGGAGCTGTTTTTT. The rearrangement links TRBV5-1 to TRBJ2-2; D is possibly TRBD1 (6 bases). Trimming shortened V by 1 base and J by 2 bases, and 9 bases separated the two germline ends. CDR1 is SGHRS and CDR2 is YFSETQ in the germline V gene. The CDR3 sequence is 15 residues long.

The chain carries TRBV6-5 and TRBJ1-2; no clear D gene. Germline V gene data show CDR1 as MNHEY and CDR2 as SVGAGI. The V end was cut by 6 bases, the J end by 2 bases, with 7 bases between. The CDR3 runs 12 residues. CDR3 coding DNA: TGTGCCAGCAGACGAGGGAACTATGGCTACACCTTC. Protein product: CASRRGNYGYTF.

The genes are TRBV27 and TRBJ2-3; D is unresolved. The CDR3 length is 14 residues. Deletions cut 3 bases from V and 2 bases from J, with 9 bases between. Germline assignment: CDR1 MNHEY and CDR2 SMNVEV (reference sequence). This CDR3 is CASSFGVNTDTQYF. The CDR3 DNA sequence: TGTGCCAGCAGTTTTGGGGTAAACACAGATACGCAGTATTTT.

This chain joins TRBV11-3 and TRBJ1-1; possible D gene TRBD1, 6 bases. V was cut by 5 bases and J by 3 bases, with 7 bases left in between. The CDR3 length is 12 residues. Germline CDR1 SGHNT, CDR2 YENEEA. As DNA, the CDR3 is TGTGCCAGCAGCGAGGGGGACACTGAAGCTTTCTTT. This translates into CASSEGDTEAFF. Full variable domain (rest looked up from reference TRBV11-3 and TRBJ1-1): EAGVVQSPRYKIIEKKQPVAFWCNPISGHNTLYWYLQNLGQGPELLIRYENEEAVDDSQLPKDRFSAERLKGVDSTLKIQPAELGDSAVYLCASSEGDTEAFFGQGTRLTVV.

The V gene is TRBV6-2 or TRBV6-3, the J gene TRBJ2-3, with TRBD2 identical over 10 bases. V gave up 7 bases and J gave up 8 bases; unmatched junction bases: 12. Per germline, CDR1 MNHEY and CDR2 SVGEGT. The CDR3 runs 15 residues. The CDR3 sequence: CASTPTSGWWGTQYF. In DNA, the CDR3 is TGTGCCAGCACCCCGACTAGCGGGTGGTGGGGTACGCAGTATTTT.

The V and J genes are TRBV30 and TRBJ1-6; D uncertain. The CDR3 spans 13 residues. CDR1 GTSNPN and CDR2 SVGIG come from the germline V gene (reference sequence). V was shortened by 1 base and J by 9 bases, with 10 bases between the two germline ends. CDR3 in amino acids: CAWSDRRVSPLHF. The CDR3, as DNA: TGTGCCTGGAGTGATCGTCGGGTTTCACCCCTCCACTTT.

The rearrangement joins TRBV19 to TRBJ1-2, with D perhaps matching TRBD1 (6 bases). The germline CDR1 and CDR2 sequences are LNHDA and SQIVND (reference sequence). The CDR3 runs to 15 residues. The V gene lost 5 bases and the J gene lost 4 bases, with 17 bases spanning the gap. In nucleotides, the CDR3 is TGTGCCAGTAGTGGAGGGCAGGGGATTCGCTATGGCTACACCTTC. Encoded protein: CASSGGQGIRYGYTF.

This sequence joins TRBV5-1 and TRBJ2-5; D is uncertain. This CDR3 is built from 14 residues. Deletions cut 0 bases from V and 1 base from J, with 7 bases between. The germline CDR1 and CDR2 sequences are SGHRS and YFSETQ. The CDR3 DNA is TGCGCCAGCAGCTTGGCGGCAGCCCAAGAGACCCAGTACTTC. Protein: CASSLAAAQETQYF.

The J gene is TRBJ1-1, the V gene TRBV6-1; tentative D call: TRBD1 (6 bases). Germline V gene sequence: CDR1 MNHNS, CDR2 SASEGT. The CDR3 extends over 19 amino acids. The V and J ends lost 0 bases and 4 bases respectively, with 24 bases between them. This CDR3 is CASSEAYYNARRGSTEAFF. The CDR3 DNA reads as TGTGCCAGCAGTGAAGCGTATTACAACGCGAGAAGGGGGAGCACTGAAGCTTTCTTT.

This clone was found a few times. The DNA is omitted, as the CDR3 cannot be located on it reliably, and the CDR3 follows TCRdb's listing. The chain carries TRBV7-3 and TRBJ1-2. CDR1 SGHTA and CDR2 FQGTGA come from the germline V gene. The CDR3 spans 13 residues, counting both ends. The CDR3 spells CASSFAPGTLGTF.